This is a list of T cell receptor beta chains from one sample in a study of spatial heterogeneity in lung cancer. Via MiXCR, TCRdb re-called the 5' RACE reads, giving one row per CDR3 protein. The data hold under 150,000 distinct CDR3 sequences, with about 12% observed a single time. The sequencing used PBMCs, collected at follow-up. These TCRs come from a male donor with early-stage non-small cell lung cancer. Both conserved end residues are part of each CDR3. Fields, in order: V gene, J gene, CDR3 protein.

v_gene: TRBV20-1
j_gene: TRBJ2-7
CDR3aa: CSARTPNSYEQYF

v_gene: TRBV6-6
j_gene: TRBJ1-5
CDR3aa: CASSLRGDGNQPQHF

v_gene: TRBV28
j_gene: TRBJ2-3
CDR3aa: CASSSVSRLAGRTDTQYF

v_gene: TRBV20-1
j_gene: TRBJ2-3
CDR3aa: CSARPSGGATDTQYF

v_gene: TRBV4-1
j_gene: TRBJ2-3
CDR3aa: CASSRGQGVGTDTQYF

v_gene: TRBV18
j_gene: TRBJ1-5
CDR3aa: CASSGQSDQPQHF

v_gene: TRBV9
j_gene: TRBJ2-2
CDR3aa: CASSVEPTGELFF

v_gene: TRBV29-1
j_gene: TRBJ1-2
CDR3aa: CSVGGDRYSMGYTF

v_gene: TRBV20-1
j_gene: TRBJ2-2
CDR3aa: CSASLKRVGSANTGELFF

v_gene: TRBV28
j_gene: TRBJ1-5
CDR3aa: CASSLPGGSNQPQHF

v_gene: TRBV5-1
j_gene: TRBJ2-3
CDR3aa: CASSLMPTADTQYF

v_gene: TRBV29-1
j_gene: TRBJ2-3
CDR3aa: CSGSLGRADTQYF

v_gene: TRBV7-3
j_gene: TRBJ2-1
CDR3aa: CASSFGEGLEQFF

v_gene: TRBV6-2/TRBV6-3
j_gene: TRBJ1-2
CDR3aa: CASSSGTVYGYTF

v_gene: TRBV2
j_gene: TRBJ2-5
CDR3aa: CASSDLRRPGSQETQYF

v_gene: TRBV28
j_gene: TRBJ2-7
CDR3aa: CASSSGQLSSYEQYF

v_gene: TRBV7-2
j_gene: TRBJ1-1
CDR3aa: CASSLARVGRGTEAFF

v_gene: TRBV7-8
j_gene: TRBJ1-4
CDR3aa: CASSLGGRAEKLFF

v_gene: TRBV20-1
j_gene: TRBJ1-2
CDR3aa: CSVKVPSNYGYTF

v_gene: TRBV4-1
j_gene: TRBJ2-1
CDR3aa: CASSHSEWGTGNNEQFF

v_gene: TRBV21-1
j_gene: TRBJ2-1
CDR3aa: CASSNRGLDCRDEQFF

v_gene: TRBV5-1
j_gene: TRBJ2-5
CDR3aa: CASSHLAGAQETQYF

v_gene: TRBV11-2
j_gene: TRBJ2-3
CDR3aa: CASSRIQGSTDTQYF

v_gene: TRBV19
j_gene: TRBJ2-1
CDR3aa: CASSTDRVGEQFF

v_gene: TRBV3-2
j_gene: TRBJ2-3
CDR3aa: CASSPYRIGSPMEGDTQYF

v_gene: TRBV27
j_gene: TRBJ1-2
CDR3aa: CASSLKGDYGYTF

v_gene: TRBV5-1
j_gene: TRBJ1-6
CDR3aa: CASSLVRRSYGAPLHF

v_gene: TRBV5-1
j_gene: TRBJ2-5
CDR3aa: CASSLVKQETQYF

v_gene: TRBV3-1
j_gene: TRBJ1-5
CDR3aa: CASSPTRTGPTQPQHF

v_gene: TRBV28
j_gene: TRBJ2-2
CDR3aa: CASSFTGWEVGELFF

v_gene: TRBV7-8
j_gene: TRBJ2-5
CDR3aa: CASSLGFLTGRQETQYF

v_gene: TRBV6-6
j_gene: TRBJ1-5
CDR3aa: CASSYERQPQHF

v_gene: TRBV11-2
j_gene: TRBJ2-7
CDR3aa: CASSLSGLYEQYF

v_gene: TRBV12-3/TRBV12-4
j_gene: TRBJ2-3
CDR3aa: CASSLRTSGREYF